The 2 T cell receptor beta chains reported below all come from one sample, sequenced in a study of shared clonotypes between healthy human individuals. Clones were read by immunoSEQ multiplex PCR, and TCRdb kept only the in-frame ones, dropping some. The table shows approximately 590,000 clones, with roughly 96% occurring only once. The naive CD8 population came from CD45RO-negative cells selected for CCR7, without terminally differentiated effector memory CD45RA+ cells. The specimen sequenced was naive CD8+ T cells sorted from blood. These receptors came from a woman under 40 in good health.

The chain employs TRBV28 and TRBJ2-1; D remains unclear. Germline lookup yields CDR1 MDHEN and CDR2 SYDVKM. V was trimmed by 4 bases and J by 10 bases, leaving 17 bases between them. CDR3 length: 14 residues. As DNA, the CDR3 is TGTGCCAGCAGTTCCCGACTGGGCATCCTCGAGCAGTTCTTC. It encodes CASSSRLGILEQFF.

Points on this clone: Other DNA variants within this sample encode the same CDR3. The V gene is TRBV27, the J gene TRBJ1-1; D is undetermined. Per the germline V gene, CDR1 is MNHEY and CDR2 is SMNVEV (reference sequence). The CDR3 runs to 14 residues. Trimming removed 2 bases at V and 0 bases at J, with 7 bases between. CDR3 amino acids: CASSLVGLNTEAFF. CDR3 nucleotides: TGTGCCAGCAGTTTAGTCGGTTTGAACACTGAAGCTTTCTTT.